Each of the 6 T cell receptor beta chains below was sequenced from the same sample in a study of OX40 agonist ivuxolimab in advanced cancers. Some clones are missing from TCRdb's copy, which holds only in-frame ones; the method was immunoSEQ multiplex PCR. The profile shows about 49,000 clones, around 86% of them singletons. The material sequenced was CD4+ or CD8+ T cells sorted from blood, taken in a trial of the OX40 agonist ivuxolimab. The receptors derive from an adult with an advanced solid tumor such as melanoma, head and neck, liver or kidney cancer.

The V gene is TRBV2, the J gene TRBJ2-1, with 7 bases fitting TRBD2. CDR3 size: 11 residues. The ends lost 3 bases at V and 10 bases at J; junction bases unmatched: 0. Germline CDR1 reads SNHLY; CDR2 reads FYNNEI. The CDR3 spells CASSDGGEQFF. CDR3 DNA: TGTGCCAGCAGTGACGGGGGGGAGCAGTTCTTC.

The chain links TRBV7-2 to TRBJ2-3, with a possible D match to TRBD2 (6 bases). There are 17 residues in the CDR3. Germline V lookup: CDR1 SGHTA, CDR2 FQGNSA. With 2 bases removed from V and 1 base from J, the gap between germline ends came to 16 bases. The CDR3 reads CASSLRAGGIGTDTQYF. For the CDR3, the DNA is TGTGCCAGCAGCTTACGGGCTGGGGGGATCGGCACAGATACGCAGTATTTT.

The genes are TRBV4-1 and TRBJ2-5; D is perhaps TRBD2 (7 bases). Germline CDR1 is MGHRA and CDR2 is YSYEKL. V lost 2 bases and J lost 1, with 20 bases in between. The CDR3 is 18 residues long. CDR3 loop: CASSQRRGGDGTQETQYF. The CDR3 bases are TGCGCCAGCAGCCAACGAAGGGGGGGGGACGGGACCCAAGAGACCCAGTACTTC.

By its share, this clone is medium-sized. The rearrangement links TRBV19 to TRBJ2-5; D unclear. The ends were cut back, 6 bases at V and 1 base at J, with 9 bases in the middle. Germline loops: CDR1 LNHDA, CDR2 SQIVND (reference sequence). This CDR3 has 13 residues. The CDR3 sequence is CASSPPAQETQYF. In DNA, the CDR3 is TGTGCCAGTAGCCCCCCAGCCCAAGAGACCCAGTACTTC.

Judged by abundance, this clone is medium-sized. V usage is TRBV27 and J usage is TRBJ2-7; possibly TRBD2 for D (5 bases). The V end lost 3 bases, the J end lost 6 bases, and 6 bases lay between the germline ends. The germline V gene has CDR1 MNHEY and CDR2 SMNVEV (reference sequence). The CDR3 length is 11 residues. The CDR3 sequence is CASSFGVEQYF. The CDR3 nucleotides are TGTGCCAGCAGTTTCGGGGTCGAGCAGTACTTC.

The chain has TRBV28 and TRBJ2-3; 11 nucleotides agree with TRBD2. The CDR3 spans 16 residues. The germline CDR1 and CDR2 sequences are MDHEN and SYDVKM. J was trimmed by 3 bases and V by 5 bases; bases with no gene match: 7. The CDR3 spells CASSPISGGETDTQYF. In nucleotides, the CDR3 is TGTGCCAGCAGTCCGATTAGCGGGGGGGAAACAGATACGCAGTATTTT.